Listed below are T cell receptor beta chains from one sample, sequenced in a study of blood T cell repertoires in COVID-19. The assay was immunoSEQ multiplex PCR, and TCRdb's table has in-frame clones only and misses some. The table includes more than 85,000 clones, more than 90% detected once. Material: peripheral blood. The receptors shown here come from a woman aged 50 to 60 with COVID-19, enrolled during active disease. Each CDR3 is given with its conserved first and last residue. A D gene is named only where the DNA matches it firmly. A clone size is listed for some rows: how often the clone was seen (once, few, many), or a class if it is expanded.

clone_size j_call cdr3_length d_call v_call cdr3_nt cdr3_aa
- TRBJ2-3 17 TRBD2 TRBV7-2 TGTGCCAGCAGTTCGGGACTAGCGGGGTCGCACGCAGATACGCAGTATTTT CASSSGLAGSHADTQYF
- TRBJ1-2 16 - TRBV5-4 TGTGCCAGCAGCTTAGCTCGCAGGGGAAGTCCCTATGGCTACACCTTC CASSLARRGSPYGYTF
once TRBJ2-3 11 - TRBV9 TGTGCCAGCAGCCAGACATATACGCAGTATTTT CASSQTYTQYF
once TRBJ1-1 20 TRBD1 TRBV5-1 TGCGCCAGCAGCTTTAGCGGGACAGGGGGCCGGCTAACTGGAAACGCTGAAGCTTTCTTT CASSFSGTGGRLTGNAEAFF
- TRBJ1-2 11 - TRBV29-1 TGCAGCGTTGGAGGACAGCAAGGATACACCTTC CSVGGQQGYTF
- TRBJ1-1 17 - TRBV30 TGTGCCTGGAGTGTACTAATGATGGGGGGGGCACGGACTGAAGCTTTCTTT CAWSVLMMGGARTEAFF
- TRBJ2-5 14 TRBD1 TRBV12-5 TGTGCTAGTGGTTTGGAGACAGGGGTAGAGACCCAGTACTTC CASGLETGVETQYF
- TRBJ2-2 16 - TRBV24-1 TGTGCCACCAGTGATTTGGAGACAGGGAACACCGGGGAGCTGTTTTTT CATSDLETGNTGELFF
- TRBJ2-7 15 TRBD2 TRBV3-1/TRBV3-2 TGTGCCAGCAGCCAATTCCTAGCGGGGGGCTACGAGCAGTACTTC CASSQFLAGGYEQYF
- TRBJ1-2 12 - TRBV29-1 TGCAGCGTTGAAGACGCGGCGGGCGGCTACACCTTC CSVEDAAGGYTF
- TRBJ1-3 14 - TRBV27 TGTGCCAGCATGGAGGGGTTAGAAGGAAACACCATATATTTT CASMEGLEGNTIYF
- TRBJ1-3 15 - TRBV10-2 TGCGCCAGCAGTGAGTCCTCCCCGGGGGGAAACACCATATATTTT CASSESSPGGNTIYF